This paragraph covers one T cell receptor beta chain sequence. Its antigen is not known. Before the COVID-19 pandemic, during about 2010-2018, CD4+ T cells were taken from unexposed donors. CD4+ T cells were isolated from the cells after about 11 days of culture. PBMCs were plated at a few million per well in IL-2-containing medium. The source of the sample is a study of CD4 T cells in relation to SARS-CoV-2 and coronaviruses. Study-wide context: No peptide or an HIV-1 Nef peptide pool served as negative control. The restricting HLA molecule for shared crossreactive spike epitopes was mapped.

Trimming pared 1 base from V and 5 bases from J, leaving 5 bases between. Germline CDR1 LGHDT, CDR2 YNNKEL (reference sequence). CDR3 size: 12 residues. Clones were read by immunoSEQ multiplex PCR, and TCRdb kept only the in-frame ones, dropping some. The top ten clones hold about 14% of a sample with 16,000 or so clones, about 84% of them seen once. V usage is TRBV3-1 (or the pseudogene TRBV3-2) and J usage is TRBJ2-5; no definite D call. This TCR came from a human donor in good health. Sequencing was carried out using CD4+ T cells from PBMCs, cultured in vitro. The CDR3 DNA is TGTGCCAGCAGCCAAGTCTCGGAGACCCAGTACTTC. This translates into CASSQVSETQYF.